Listed below are T cell receptor beta chains from one sample, sequenced in a study of blood T cell repertoires in COVID-19. Generated by immunoSEQ multiplex PCR, the TCRdb table keeps only in-frame clones and is missing some. The table lists about 130,000 clones, 79% of them singletons. What was sequenced was peripheral blood. These receptors all come from a man aged 35 to 55 with active or convalescent COVID-19. CDR3s include the opening cysteine and the closing phenylalanine or tryptophan. D genes are given only for firm matches. The size of a clone is reported for some rows only, either as once, few or many, or as a class for expanded clones.

J | D | size | V | DNA | CDR3
TRBJ1-2 | NA | NA | TRBV15 | TGTGCCACCAGCAGGCGCATACAGGACTATGGCTACACCTTC | CATSRRIQDYGYTF
TRBJ1-1 | NA | few | TRBV7-2 | TGTGCCAGCAGCACAAGGACTCGCGGGACTGAAGCTTTCTTT | CASSTRTRGTEAFF
TRBJ2-1 | NA | once | TRBV13 | TGTGCCAGCAGCTTAGCCCAGGACACGGATGAGCAGTTCTTC | CASSLAQDTDEQFF
TRBJ2-5 | TRBD1 | NA | TRBV6-5 | TGTGCCTGCCTGGACAGGGACGGAGAGACCCAGTACTTC | CACLDRDGETQYF
TRBJ1-2 | NA | NA | TRBV25-1 | TGTGCCAGCCAGGAAAACTATGGCTACACCTTC | CASQENYGYTF
TRBJ1-2 | TRBD1 | NA | TRBV10-3 | TGTGCCATCTTTAGACAGGGGCGGGACTATGGCTACACCTTC | CAIFRQGRDYGYTF
TRBJ2-5 | NA | NA | TRBV12-3/TRBV12-4 | TGTGCCAGCAGTTTCAACCAAGAGACCCAGTACTTC | CASSFNQETQYF
TRBJ2-4 | NA | NA | TRBV3-1/TRBV3-2 | TGTGCCAGCAGCCAAGGGAGAGGGAGCATTCAGTACTTC | CASSQGRGSIQYF
TRBJ1-2 | NA | few | TRBV28 | TGTGCCAGCAGTTTCGAGACAGGCCGTCTCGTCTATGGCTACACCTTC | CASSFETGRLVYGYTF
TRBJ2-5 | NA | NA | TRBV11-3 | TGTGCCAGCAGCTCGGGACAACGAGAGACCCAGTACTTC | CASSSGQRETQYF
TRBJ1-1 | NA | few | TRBV6-5 | TGTGCCAGCAGGGACGGGGATCCAGCTTTCTTT | CASRDGDPAFF
TRBJ2-7 | TRBD1 | once | TRBV6-2/TRBV6-3 | TGTGCCAGCAGTTTCTACAGGGGGACCTACGAGCAGTACTTC | CASSFYRGTYEQYF
TRBJ2-5 | TRBD2 | NA | TRBV28 | TGTGCCAGCAGCCAAATAGCGGGAGCGGGCGAGACCCAGTACTTC | CASSQIAGAGETQYF
TRBJ2-7 | NA | few | TRBV11-2 | TGTGCCAGCAGCTTCCGAACGACTTCCGACTACGAGCAGTACTTC | CASSFRTTSDYEQYF
TRBJ1-1 | TRBD1 | NA | TRBV5-5 | TGTGCCAGCAGCGGACAGGGCACTGAAGCTTTCTTT | CASSGQGTEAFF
TRBJ1-1 | NA | NA | TRBV19 | TGTGCCAGTATTCCGGGGATGTGGAACACTGAAGCTTTCTTT | CASIPGMWNTEAFF
TRBJ2-5 | NA | NA | TRBV7-9 | TGTGCCAGCAGCCCCAGTGAGACCCAGTACTTC | CASSPSETQYF
TRBJ2-3 | TRBD1 | NA | TRBV7-6 | TGTGCCAGCAGCCCACAGGGGTCGGCGCAGTATTTT | CASSPQGSAQYF
TRBJ2-1 | TRBD1 | NA | TRBV5-4 | TGTGCCAGCAGCACCCCGGGACAGGGGGGATCGGGGCAGTTCTTC | CASSTPGQGGSGQFF
TRBJ1-1 | NA | NA | TRBV19 | TGTGCCAGTAGTATAGGCCCGGGCAGGGAAAACACTGAAGCTTTCTTT | CASSIGPGRENTEAFF
TRBJ1-1 | NA | once | TRBV30 | TGTGCCTGGAGGATTGGACAGTCTAACACTGAAGCTTTCTTT | CAWRIGQSNTEAFF
TRBJ2-5 | TRBD1 | NA | TRBV24-1 | TGTGCCACCAGTGCTGACAGGGGGCCGCAGACCCAGTACTTC | CATSADRGPQTQYF
TRBJ1-2 | NA | NA | TRBV3-1/TRBV3-2 | TGTGCCAGCAGCCCCCACCCTACGGGGGACTATGGCTACACCTTC | CASSPHPTGDYGYTF
TRBJ2-3 | TRBD2 | NA | TRBV2 | TGTGCCAGCAGTAACGGGGGGACCGGGTCGGATACGCAGTATTTT | CASSNGGTGSDTQYF
TRBJ2-7 | TRBD1 | few | TRBV18 | TGTGCCAGCTCTCTAAAACAGGGGAACGAGCAGTACTTC | CASSLKQGNEQYF
TRBJ2-1 | TRBD2 | NA | TRBV9 | TGTGCCAGCAGCGCCAGCGGGACTGTTGGGAGCAATGAGCAGTTCTTC | CASSASGTVGSNEQFF
TRBJ2-7 | NA | NA | TRBV24-1 | TGTGCCACCAGTGACACAAGCTCCTACGAGCAGTACTTC | CATSDTSSYEQYF
TRBJ1-1 | NA | NA | TRBV29-1 | TGCAGCGGGATGGACATCACTGAAGCTTTCTTT | CSGMDITEAFF
TRBJ2-7 | NA | NA | TRBV28 | TGTGCCAGCAGGGAGAGCGCCTACGAGCAGTACTTC | CASRESAYEQYF
TRBJ2-1 | NA | NA | TRBV18 | TGTGCCAGCGGTGCGAAAAGCTCCTACAATGAGCAGTTCTTC | CASGAKSSYNEQFF
TRBJ2-7 | NA | NA | TRBV14 | TGTGCCAGCAGCCAAAACACGAGAGGCGAGCAGTACTTC | CASSQNTRGEQYF
TRBJ1-2 | NA | NA | TRBV5-8 | TGTGCCAGCAGCTTGGGGGTCTCTGGGAGCTATGGCTACACCTTC | CASSLGVSGSYGYTF
TRBJ2-3 | TRBD2 | NA | TRBV5-1 | TGCGCCAGCAGCTTGTTAGCTAGCGGGATAGCAGATACGCAGTATTTT | CASSLLASGIADTQYF
TRBJ2-2 | TRBD2 | NA | TRBV9 | TGTGCCAGCAGCGTAAATTTGCGGGGGGGCGACACCGGGGAGCTGTTTTTT | CASSVNLRGGDTGELFF
TRBJ1-5 | TRBD1 | NA | TRBV6-4 | TGTGCCAGCAGTGACCCGGGACAGGTCCAGGGGGGGAGCAATCAGCCCCAGCATTTT | CASSDPGQVQGGSNQPQHF
TRBJ1-2 | TRBD1 | few | TRBV12-3/TRBV12-4 | TGTGCCAGCAGTTCAGGGGGAGGAGGCTACACCTTC | CASSSGGGGYTF
TRBJ2-7 | NA | NA | TRBV19 | TGTGCCAGTAGTCCTGGGACACTTGGCGGCGAGCAGTACTTC | CASSPGTLGGEQYF